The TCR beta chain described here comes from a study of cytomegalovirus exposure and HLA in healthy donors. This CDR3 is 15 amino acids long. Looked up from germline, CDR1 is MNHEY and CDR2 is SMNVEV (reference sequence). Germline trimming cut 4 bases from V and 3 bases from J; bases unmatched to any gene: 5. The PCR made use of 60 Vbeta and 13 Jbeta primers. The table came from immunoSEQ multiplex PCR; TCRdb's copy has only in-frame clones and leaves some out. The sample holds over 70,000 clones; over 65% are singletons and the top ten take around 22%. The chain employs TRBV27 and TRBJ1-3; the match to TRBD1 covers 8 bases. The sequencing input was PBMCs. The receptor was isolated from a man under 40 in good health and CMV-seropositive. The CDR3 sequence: CASSYGQGRGNTIYF. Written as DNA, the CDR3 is TGTGCCAGCAGTTATGGACAGGGCCGTGGAAACACCATATATTTT.